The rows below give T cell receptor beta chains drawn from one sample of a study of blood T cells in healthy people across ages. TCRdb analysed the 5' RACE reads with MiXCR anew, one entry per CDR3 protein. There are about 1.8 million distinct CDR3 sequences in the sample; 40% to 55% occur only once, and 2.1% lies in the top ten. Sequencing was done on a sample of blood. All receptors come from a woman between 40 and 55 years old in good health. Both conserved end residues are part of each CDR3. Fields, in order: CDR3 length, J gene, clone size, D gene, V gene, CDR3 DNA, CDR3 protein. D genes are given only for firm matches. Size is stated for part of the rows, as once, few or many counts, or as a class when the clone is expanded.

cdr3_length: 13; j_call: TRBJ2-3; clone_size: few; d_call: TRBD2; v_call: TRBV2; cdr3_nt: TGTGCCAGCAGCGCCCAGCGGGGGCTCGCGCAGTATTTT; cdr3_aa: CASSAQRGLAQYF
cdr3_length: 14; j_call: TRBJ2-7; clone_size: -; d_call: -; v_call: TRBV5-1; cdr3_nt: TGCGCCAGCAGCTTGGAGAGAGTTTCGGACGAGCAGTACTTC; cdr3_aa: CASSLERVSDEQYF
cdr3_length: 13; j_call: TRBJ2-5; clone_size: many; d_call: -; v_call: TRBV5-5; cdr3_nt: TGTGCCAGCAGTACCGGGCCGTGGGAGACCCAGTACTTC; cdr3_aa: CASSTGPWETQYF
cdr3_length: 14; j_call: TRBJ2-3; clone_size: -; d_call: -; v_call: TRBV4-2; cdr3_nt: TGTGCCAGCAGCCAAGCCAGGGATATAGATACGCAGTATTTT; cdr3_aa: CASSQARDIDTQYF
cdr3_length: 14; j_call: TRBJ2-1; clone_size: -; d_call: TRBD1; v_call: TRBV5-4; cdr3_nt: TGTGCCAGCAGCAAAGGACAGGGATACAATGAGCAGTTCTTC; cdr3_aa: CASSKGQGYNEQFF
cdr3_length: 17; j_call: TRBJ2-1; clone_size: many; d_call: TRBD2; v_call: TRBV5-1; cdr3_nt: TGCGCCAGCAGAGCCGTTGGGACTAGCGGGGGGGCACATGAGCAGTTCTTC; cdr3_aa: CASRAVGTSGGAHEQFF
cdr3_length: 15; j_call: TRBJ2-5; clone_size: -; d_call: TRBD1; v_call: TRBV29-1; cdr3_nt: TGCAGCGTTGAGGCGCTGACAGGGGAAGTGGAGACCCAGTACTTC; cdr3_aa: CSVEALTGEVETQYF
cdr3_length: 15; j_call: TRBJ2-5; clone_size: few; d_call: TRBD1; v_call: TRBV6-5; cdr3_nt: TGTGCCAGCAGGTCCCCGGTGGCAGGGGGAAAGACCCAGTACTTC; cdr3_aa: CASRSPVAGGKTQYF
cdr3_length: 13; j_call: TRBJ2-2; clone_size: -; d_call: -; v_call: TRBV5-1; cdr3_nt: TGCGCCAGCATTGAACAGGGCACCGGGGAGCTGTTTTTT; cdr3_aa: CASIEQGTGELFF
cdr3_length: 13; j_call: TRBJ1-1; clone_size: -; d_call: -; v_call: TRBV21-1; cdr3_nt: TGTGCCAGCAAGACGAGTTGGGGCACTGAAGCTTTCTTT; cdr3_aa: CASKTSWGTEAFF
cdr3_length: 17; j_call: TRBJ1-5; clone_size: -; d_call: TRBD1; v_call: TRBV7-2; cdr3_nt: TGTGCCAGCAGCTTAGCCCTCCGGACAGGGGGTAATCAGCCCCAGCATTTT; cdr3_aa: CASSLALRTGGNQPQHF
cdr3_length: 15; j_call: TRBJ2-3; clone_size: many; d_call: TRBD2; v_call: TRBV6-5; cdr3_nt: TGTGCCAGCAGACTAGCGGGGGGACTCACAGATACGCAGTATTTT; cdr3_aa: CASRLAGGLTDTQYF
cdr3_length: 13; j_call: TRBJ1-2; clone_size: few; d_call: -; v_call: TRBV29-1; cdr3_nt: TGCAGCGTTGAAGACACGGCTAACTATGGCTACACCTTC; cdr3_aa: CSVEDTANYGYTF
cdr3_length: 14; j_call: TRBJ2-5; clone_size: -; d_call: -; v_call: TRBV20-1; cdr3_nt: TGCAGTGCGGCGGTGGGCAATAATCAAGAGACCCAGTACTTC; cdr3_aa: CSAAVGNNQETQYF
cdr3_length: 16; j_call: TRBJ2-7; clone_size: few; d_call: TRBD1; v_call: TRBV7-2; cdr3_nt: TGTGCCAGCAGCAACCCCTCCGGGACAGGACTCTACGAGCAGTACTTC; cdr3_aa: CASSNPSGTGLYEQYF
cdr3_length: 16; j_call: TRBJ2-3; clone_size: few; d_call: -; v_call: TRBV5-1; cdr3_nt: TGCGCCAGCAGCCGGGTCAGCAGTGCTAGCACAGATACGCAGTATTTT; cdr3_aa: CASSRVSSASTDTQYF
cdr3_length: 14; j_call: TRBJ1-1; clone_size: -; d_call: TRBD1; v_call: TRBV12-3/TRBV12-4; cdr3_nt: TGTGCCAGCAGTTTTACAGGGGGAGTGACTGAAGCTTTCTTT; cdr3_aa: CASSFTGGVTEAFF
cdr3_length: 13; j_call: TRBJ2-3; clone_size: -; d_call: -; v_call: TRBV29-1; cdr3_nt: TGCAGCGTTACCCACGGGAGCCCGGATACGCAGTATTTT; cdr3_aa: CSVTHGSPDTQYF
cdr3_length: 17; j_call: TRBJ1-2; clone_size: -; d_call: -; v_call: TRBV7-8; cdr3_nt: TGTGCCAGCAGCTCCCGTGATAAGGGCGGAGATTTGACAGGCTACACCTTC; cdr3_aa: CASSSRDKGGDLTGYTF